The clone carrying this T cell receptor beta chain occurred many times. No antigen is known for it. CDR1 is MGHRA and CDR2 is YSYEKL in the germline V gene. Trimming shortened V by 3 bases and J by 5 bases, and 9 bases separated the two germline ends. CDR3 size: 13 residues. This entry comes from a study of early T cells in non-severe SARS-CoV-2 infection. The overall study: Unsorted whole-blood RNA was sequenced in bulk, leaving chains unpaired.

Regarding the study as a whole: The study's VDJdb matching favored anti-spike CD8 responses and missed private and CD4 specificities.

As part of library construction, unique molecular identifiers were attached to individual cDNA molecules. MiXCR was run by TCRdb on the 5' RACE reads, yielding one entry per CDR3 protein. The table has around 44,000 distinct CDR3 sequences, approximately 6.1% seen once. The TCR sequence derives from an adult who was a healthcare worker with PCR-confirmed SARS-CoV-2 infection or an uninfected control (not recorded which). The sample here was whole blood, taken at baseline. The gene calls are TRBV4-1 and TRBJ2-3; D is unresolved. The CDR3 nucleotides read TGCGCCAGCAGCCATCCCTTATTAGATACGCAGTATTTT. This encodes CASSHPLLDTQYF.